The sequence of this TCR beta chain was determined in a study of blood T cells in healthy people across ages. Study-level findings and limits: Older individuals had lower TCR beta diversity per million T cells (the decline was roughly linear).

This clonotype was observed many times. Antigen: not known. Using a J-beta primer mix together with a sample-barcoded 5' primer, a second PCR was run for about 6 to 12 cycles. MiXCR was run by TCRdb on the 5' RACE reads, yielding one entry per CDR3 protein. The profile shows more than 800,000 distinct CDR3 sequences, less than 35% of them singletons. The ends were cut back, 5 bases at V and 9 bases at J, with 17 bases in the middle. There are 14 residues in the CDR3. The V gene's germline CDR1 is SEHNR and CDR2 FQNEAQ (reference sequence). The V and J genes are TRBV7-9 and TRBJ2-1; a possible D gene is TRBD2 (6 bases). The TCR comes from a woman aged 80 or over in good health. The sequenced material came from blood. The DNA for the CDR3 is TGTGCCAGCAGCCCCCGACTAGTTCTCGGTGAGCAGTTCTTC. Protein: CASSPRLVLGEQFF.